This record covers a single T cell receptor beta chain. Its antigen specificity is not known. No base quality values were provided; no much bigger clone lies one nucleotide off. The QIAamp DNA FFPE kit was used to extract genomic DNA from formalin-fixed paraffin-embedded autopsy tissue. The data stem from a study of T cell repertoires in MIS-A myocarditis (dated 2022 in TCRdb). TCRbeta CDR3 regions were amplified by the immunoSEQ bias-controlled multiplex PCR and were subjected to high-throughput sequencing. In the authors' own workflow: The immunoSEQ vendor pipeline collapsed and filtered CDR3 sequences to measure the abundance and frequency of each unique TCRbeta CDR3. Dominant CDR3 amino acid sequences were clustered with SARS-CoV-2-specific ImmuneCODE TCRbeta sequences by CD-HIT using a 90% global sequence identity threshold. Clones were classed as hyperexpanded at frequencies of 0.1 to 1 and as large at frequencies of 0.01 to 0.1. For the dominant clones, CDR3 amino acid sequences and V and J gene assignments were confirmed with MiXCR. The R stringdist package was used to calculate Levenshtein distances between the patient clonotypes and the ImmuneCODE hits. TCRdb mirrors the immuneACCESS table, restricted to in-frame sequences. Some clones are absent from its copies; in checked studies, under half trace to an unresolved V gene, and the reason for the others is unknown. V, J and clone size were drawn from that table, and D and trimming were deduced from the DNA. The sample has 10,000 to 13,000 clones on record, around 83% of them singletons. Together, the top ten hold 29% of the sample.

V drops 1 base and J drops 7 bases, leaving 16 bases in between. Taken from the germline V gene, the CDR1 and CDR2 loops are MDHEN and SYDVKM. The cysteine opens and the phenylalanine closes a CDR3 of 15 amino acids. Only the CDR3 portion is preserved as DNA: 45 bases, with reading frame beginning at the first base. The receptor was isolated from a man aged 18 to 30 with fulminant myocarditis from multisystem inflammatory syndrome in adults (MIS-A) after COVID-19. The sequencing sample was made of right ventricle heart tissue obtained at autopsy. Reading the label with the study, this specimen's cell subset or site is: cardiac tissue sample (left or right ventricle, interventricular septum, or pericardium). The chain links TRBV28 with TRBJ1-1, with the D gene call left open. The nucleotide sequence is TGTGCCAGCAGTTTATCCCAGGTGGGAGGTGATGAAGCTTTCTTT. Translation gives CASSLSQVGGDEAFF.